A single T cell receptor (beta chain) is shown here with its context. What it recognizes is unknown. TCRdb reanalysed the RT-PCR reads using MiXCR and keeps one entry per CDR3 protein. The data contain some 600,000 distinct CDR3 sequences, 14% of them singletons. This specimen comes from a study of response to subunit inactivated influenza vaccine. Study-level results: Seasonal influenza vaccination, on each occasion, was suggested by the authors to recruit few new T cells.

This TCR was sampled from a man aged 50-59 years who received an inactivated influenza vaccine. The material sequenced was PBMCs from blood, taken roughly 15 days before vaccination.

This CDR3 is CASSYSGEASKTQYF. As DNA, the CDR3 is TGTGCCAGCAGTTATAGCGGGGAGGCCTCGAAGACCCAGTACTTC. The V call is TRBV12-3 or TRBV12-4, the J call TRBJ2-5; 8 nucleotides align to TRBD2. The CDR3 runs 15 residues. The J segment lost 6 bases and the V segment lost 4 bases, leaving 10 bases of the junction unmatched.